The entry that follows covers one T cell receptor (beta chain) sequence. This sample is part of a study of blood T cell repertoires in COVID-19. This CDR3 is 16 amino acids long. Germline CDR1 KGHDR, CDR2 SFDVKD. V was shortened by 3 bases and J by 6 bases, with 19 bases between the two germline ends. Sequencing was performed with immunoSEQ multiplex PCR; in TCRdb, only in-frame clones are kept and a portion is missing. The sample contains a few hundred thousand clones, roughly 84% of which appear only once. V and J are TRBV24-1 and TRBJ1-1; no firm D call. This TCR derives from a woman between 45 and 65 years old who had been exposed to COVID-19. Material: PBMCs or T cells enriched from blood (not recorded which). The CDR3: CATSDALPAPLAEAFF. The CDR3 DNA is TGTGCCACCAGTGATGCCTTGCCAGCCCCGCTAGCTGAAGCTTTCTTT.